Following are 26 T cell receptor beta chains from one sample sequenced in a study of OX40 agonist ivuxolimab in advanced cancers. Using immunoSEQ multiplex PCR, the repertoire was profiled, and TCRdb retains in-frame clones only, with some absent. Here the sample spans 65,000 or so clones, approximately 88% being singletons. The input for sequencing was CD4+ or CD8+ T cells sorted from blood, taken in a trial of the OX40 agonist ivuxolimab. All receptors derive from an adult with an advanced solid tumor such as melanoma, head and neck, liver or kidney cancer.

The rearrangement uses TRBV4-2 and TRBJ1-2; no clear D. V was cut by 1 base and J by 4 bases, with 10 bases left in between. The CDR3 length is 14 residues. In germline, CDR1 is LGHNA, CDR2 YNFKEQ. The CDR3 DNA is TGTGCCAGCAGCCAAGTTAACGCAGGCTATGGCTACACCTTC. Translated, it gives CASSQVNAGYGYTF.

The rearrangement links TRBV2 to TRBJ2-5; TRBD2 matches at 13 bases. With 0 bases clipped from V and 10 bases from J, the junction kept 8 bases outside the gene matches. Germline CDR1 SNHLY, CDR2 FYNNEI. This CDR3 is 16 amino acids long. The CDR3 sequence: CASSEALLTSGGLQYF. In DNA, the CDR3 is TGTGCCAGCAGTGAAGCGCTTCTGACTAGCGGGGGGCTCCAGTACTTC. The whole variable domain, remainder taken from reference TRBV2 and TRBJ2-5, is EPEVTQTPSHQVTQMGQEVILRCVPISNHLYFYWYRQILGQKVEFLVSFYNNEISEKSEIFDDQFSVERPDGSNFTLKIRSTKLEDSAMYFCASSEALLTSGGLQYFGPGTRLLVL.

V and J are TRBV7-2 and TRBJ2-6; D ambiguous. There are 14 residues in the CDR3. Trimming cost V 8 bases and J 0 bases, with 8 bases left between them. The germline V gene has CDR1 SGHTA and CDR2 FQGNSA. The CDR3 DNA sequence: TGTGCCAGCTCTCGTGGCTCTGGGGCCAACGTCCTGACTTTC. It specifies CASSRGSGANVLTF. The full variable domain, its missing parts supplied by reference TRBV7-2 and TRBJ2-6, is GAGVSQSPSNKVTEKGKDVELRCDPISGHTALYWYRQSLGQGLEFLIYFQGNSAPDKSGLPSDRFSAERTGGSVSTLTIQRTQQEDSAVYLCASSRGSGANVLTFGAGSRLTVL.

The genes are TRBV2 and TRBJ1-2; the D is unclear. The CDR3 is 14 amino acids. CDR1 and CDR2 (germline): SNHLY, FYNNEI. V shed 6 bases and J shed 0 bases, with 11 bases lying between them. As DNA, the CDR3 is TGTGCCAGCAGGGACTCGAGAACTAACTATGGCTACACCTTC. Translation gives CASRDSRTNYGYTF.

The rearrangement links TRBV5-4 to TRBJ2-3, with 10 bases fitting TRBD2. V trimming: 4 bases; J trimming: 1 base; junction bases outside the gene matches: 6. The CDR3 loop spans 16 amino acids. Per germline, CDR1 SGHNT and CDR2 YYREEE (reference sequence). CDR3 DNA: TGTGCCAGCAGCGAGACCGGGACTAGCGGCACAGATACGCAGTATTTT. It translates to CASSETGTSGTDTQYF.

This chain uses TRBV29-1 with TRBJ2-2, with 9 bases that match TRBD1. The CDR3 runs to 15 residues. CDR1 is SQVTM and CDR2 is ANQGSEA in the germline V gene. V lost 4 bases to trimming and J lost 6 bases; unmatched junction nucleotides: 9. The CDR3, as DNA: TGCAGCGTTGGGTCGGGACAGGGTAGTGCCGGGGAGCTGTTTTTT. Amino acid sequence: CSVGSGQGSAGELFF.

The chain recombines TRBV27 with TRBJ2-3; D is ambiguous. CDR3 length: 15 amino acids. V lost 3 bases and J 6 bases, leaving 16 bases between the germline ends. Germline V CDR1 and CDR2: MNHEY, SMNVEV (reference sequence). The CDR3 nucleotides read TGTGCCAGCAGTTTGTCGCGCCTCAACTGGGATACGCAGTATTTT. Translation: CASSLSRLNWDTQYF.

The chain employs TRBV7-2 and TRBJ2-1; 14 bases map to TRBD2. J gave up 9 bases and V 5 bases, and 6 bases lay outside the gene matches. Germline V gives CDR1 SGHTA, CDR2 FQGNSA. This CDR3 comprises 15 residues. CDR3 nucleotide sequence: TGTGCCAGCAGCCTCGGACTAGCGGGAGGAGTTGAGCAGTTCTTC. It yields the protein CASSLGLAGGVEQFF.

The CDR3 is CASSEAGQTYEQYF. CDR3 bases: TGTGCCAGCAGTGAAGCGGGACAGACCTACGAGCAGTACTTC. The chain uses TRBV6-1 and TRBJ2-7; 7 bases line up with TRBD1. Losses at the gene ends were 0 bases for V and 2 bases for J; bases not matched to a gene: 1. Germline V CDR1 and CDR2: MNHNS, SASEGT. The CDR3 runs 14 residues.

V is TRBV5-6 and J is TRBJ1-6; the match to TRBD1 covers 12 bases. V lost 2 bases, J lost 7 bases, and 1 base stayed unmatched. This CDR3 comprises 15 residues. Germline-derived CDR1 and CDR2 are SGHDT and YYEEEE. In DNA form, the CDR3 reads TGTGCCAGCAGCTTTGGGACAGGGGGCAATTCACCCCTCCACTTT. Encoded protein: CASSFGTGGNSPLHF.

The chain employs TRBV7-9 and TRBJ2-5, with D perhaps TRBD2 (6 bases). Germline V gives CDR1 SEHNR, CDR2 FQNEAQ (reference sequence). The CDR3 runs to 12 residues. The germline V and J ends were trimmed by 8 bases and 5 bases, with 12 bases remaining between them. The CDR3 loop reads CASCRDSETQYF. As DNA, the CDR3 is TGTGCCAGCTGCCGGGACTCTGAGACCCAGTACTTC.

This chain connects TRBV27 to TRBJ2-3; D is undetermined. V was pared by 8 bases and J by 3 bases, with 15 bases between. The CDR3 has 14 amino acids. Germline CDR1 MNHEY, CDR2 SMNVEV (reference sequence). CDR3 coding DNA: TGTGCCAGCCTATTTAGTCTGGGAACAGATACGCAGTATTTT. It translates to CASLFSLGTDTQYF.

The CDR3: CASRPPRGYYEQYF. Here the CDR3 DNA reads TGTGCCAGCAGACCCCCCCGCGGCTACTACGAGCAGTACTTC. The genes are TRBV11-2 and TRBJ2-7; the D is unclear. The germline V and J ends were trimmed by 6 bases and 3 bases, with 15 bases remaining between them. Germline loops: CDR1 SGHAT, CDR2 FQNNGV. The CDR3 contains 14 residues.

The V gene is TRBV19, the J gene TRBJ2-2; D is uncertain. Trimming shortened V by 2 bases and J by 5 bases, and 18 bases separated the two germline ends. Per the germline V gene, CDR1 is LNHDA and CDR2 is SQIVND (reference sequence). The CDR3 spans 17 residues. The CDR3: CASSITQPTFGTGELFF. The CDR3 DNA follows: TGTGCCAGTAGTATAACCCAGCCTACCTTTGGGACCGGGGAGCTGTTTTTT.

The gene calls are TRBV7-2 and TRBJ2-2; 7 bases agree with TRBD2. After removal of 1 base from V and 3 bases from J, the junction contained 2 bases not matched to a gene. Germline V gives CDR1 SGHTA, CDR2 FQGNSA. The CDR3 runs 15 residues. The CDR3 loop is CASSLVAGHTGELFF. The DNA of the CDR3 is TGTGCCAGCAGCTTAGTAGCGGGTCACACCGGGGAGCTGTTTTTT.

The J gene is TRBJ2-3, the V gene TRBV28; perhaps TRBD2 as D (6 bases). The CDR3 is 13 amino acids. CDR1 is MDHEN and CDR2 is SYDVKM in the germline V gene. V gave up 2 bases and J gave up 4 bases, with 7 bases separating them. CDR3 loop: CASSLREPDTQYF. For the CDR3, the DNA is TGTGCCAGCAGTTTACGGGAGCCAGATACGCAGTATTTT.

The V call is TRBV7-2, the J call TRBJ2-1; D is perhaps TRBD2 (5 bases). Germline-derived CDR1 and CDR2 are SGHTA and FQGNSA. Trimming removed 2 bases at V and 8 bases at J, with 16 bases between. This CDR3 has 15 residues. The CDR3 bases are TGTGCCAGCAGCTTATCAGTAGAGGGATCCCATGAGCAGTTCTTC. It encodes CASSLSVEGSHEQFF.

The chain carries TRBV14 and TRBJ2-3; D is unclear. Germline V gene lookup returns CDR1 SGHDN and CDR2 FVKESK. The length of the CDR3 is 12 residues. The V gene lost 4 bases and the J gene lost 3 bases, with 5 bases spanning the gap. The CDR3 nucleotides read TGTGCCAGCAGCCCCCAGACAGATACGCAGTATTTT. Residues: CASSPQTDTQYF.

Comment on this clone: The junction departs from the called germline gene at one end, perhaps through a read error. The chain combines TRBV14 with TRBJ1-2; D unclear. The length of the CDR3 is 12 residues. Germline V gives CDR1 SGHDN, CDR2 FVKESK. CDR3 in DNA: TGTGCCAGCAGCCAAGACAGGATTTATAATTTCTTC. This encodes CASSQDRIYNFF.

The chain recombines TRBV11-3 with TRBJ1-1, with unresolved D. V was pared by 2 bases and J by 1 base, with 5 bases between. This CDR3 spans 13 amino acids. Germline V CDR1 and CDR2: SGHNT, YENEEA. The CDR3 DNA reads TGTGCCAGCAGCTTACAGGAGAACACTGAAGCTTTCTTT. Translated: CASSLQENTEAFF. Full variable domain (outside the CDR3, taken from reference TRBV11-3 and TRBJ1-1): EAGVVQSPRYKIIEKKQPVAFWCNPISGHNTLYWYLQNLGQGPELLIRYENEEAVDDSQLPKDRFSAERLKGVDSTLKIQPAELGDSAVYLCASSLQENTEAFFGQGTRLTVV.

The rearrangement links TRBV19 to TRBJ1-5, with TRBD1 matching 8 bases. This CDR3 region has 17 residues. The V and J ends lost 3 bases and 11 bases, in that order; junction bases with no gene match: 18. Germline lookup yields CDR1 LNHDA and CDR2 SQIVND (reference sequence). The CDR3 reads CASSMGRGRDTHQSQHF. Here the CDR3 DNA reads TGTGCCAGTAGTATGGGCAGGGGGCGAGATACACACCAGTCCCAGCATTTT.

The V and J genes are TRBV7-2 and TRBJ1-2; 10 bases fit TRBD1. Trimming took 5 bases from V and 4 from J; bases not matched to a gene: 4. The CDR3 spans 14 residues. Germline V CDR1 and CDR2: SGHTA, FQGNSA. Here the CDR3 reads CASSEGQGLYGYTF. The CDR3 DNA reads TGTGCCAGCAGCGAGGGACAGGGGCTCTATGGCTACACCTTC.

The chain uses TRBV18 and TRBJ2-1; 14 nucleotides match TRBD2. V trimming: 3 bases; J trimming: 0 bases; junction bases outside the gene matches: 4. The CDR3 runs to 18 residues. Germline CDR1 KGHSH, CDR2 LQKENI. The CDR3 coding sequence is TGTGCCAGCTCACCCCCCGGGACTAGCGGGAGCTCCTACAATGAGCAGTTCTTC. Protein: CASSPPGTSGSSYNEQFF.

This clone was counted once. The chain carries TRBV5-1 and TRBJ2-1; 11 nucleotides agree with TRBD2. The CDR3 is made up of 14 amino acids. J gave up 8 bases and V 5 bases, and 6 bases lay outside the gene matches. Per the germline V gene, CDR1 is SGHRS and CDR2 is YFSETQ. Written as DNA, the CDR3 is TGCGCCAGCAGACTAGGACTAGCGGGTGATGAGCAGTTCTTC. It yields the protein CASRLGLAGDEQFF.

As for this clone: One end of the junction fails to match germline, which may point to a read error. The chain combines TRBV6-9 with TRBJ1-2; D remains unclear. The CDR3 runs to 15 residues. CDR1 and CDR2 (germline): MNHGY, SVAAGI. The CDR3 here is CAGSLSQVLRDGYTF. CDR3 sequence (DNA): TGTGCCGGCAGTTTATCGCAGGTGCTTAGGGATGGCTACACCTTC.

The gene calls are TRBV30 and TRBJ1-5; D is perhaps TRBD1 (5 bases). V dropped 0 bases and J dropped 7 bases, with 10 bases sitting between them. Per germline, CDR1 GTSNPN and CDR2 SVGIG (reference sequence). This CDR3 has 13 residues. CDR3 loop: CAWSVEGHQPQHF. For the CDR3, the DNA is TGTGCCTGGAGTGTAGAGGGGCACCAGCCCCAGCATTTT.